The source of this TCR beta chain is a study of shared clonotypes between healthy human individuals (dated by TCRdb to the early 2020s). Regarding the research as a whole: A couple of women and three men aged 18 to 49 years were included in the cohort. Blood TCR repertoires of five healthy adults were deeply sequenced to estimate repertoire size and the extent of clonotype sharing between individuals. Between about 0.85 and 10 billion PBMCs per donor were obtained by leukapheresis. Per donor, three plates each were used for CD4 naive and CD4 memory, two for CD8 naive, and one for CD8 memory. Different laboratories and diverse techniques were used to prepare libraries and sequence TCR repertoires, to increase sequencing depth and limit assay-specific biases.

Points on this clone: It has no known antigen specificity. Per-base qualities were not stored, and no clone one base away is much larger.

The full study reports these points: When a handful of donors were compared, the shared fraction of clonotypes was approximately 5% for naive CD4, more than 3% for naive CD8, roughly 2.5% for memory CD4, and around 0.4% for memory CD8. Only blood was sampled, and tissue TCR repertoires likely differ from those in blood. Naive subsets generally had larger estimated clonotype richness than memory subsets. The small number of donors limited the genetic and exposure-history diversity represented. Pairwise subsampling led to the expectation that sequencing depth would affect the degree of clonotype sharing among donors. Even with the large sequencing depth, rarefaction of the sorted-subset datasets indicated that sequencing was incomplete. Compared with non-shared clonotypes, the clonotypes found in all four sorted-subset donors had higher generation probabilities.

Using the deep immunoSEQ assay, TCR CDR3 regions were amplified from genomic DNA by multiplex PCR. Extracted genomic DNA from each cell subset was spread evenly across all wells of several immunoSEQ 96-well plates, with each plate serving as a replicate. Each replicate PCR for sorted subsets received about 220 ng genomic DNA, equal to 30,000 or so T cell genomes. The purified libraries were quantified using a Qubit 3.0 fluorometer, sized with a Bioanalyzer 2100, and then quantified again using the KAPA Library Quantification kit. Every immunoSEQ 96-well plate was sequenced on a separate single-read 150-cycle Illumina NextSeq 550 flow cell. For the original study's pipeline: Because only junctional sequences without quality scores were contained in the immunoSEQ output, filtering matching that applied to full-length reads could not be performed. To assign V/J genes and CDR3, sequences were annotated using PyIR, a Python wrapper for IgBLAST v1.9, with IMGT germline references. Reads were removed for weak V/J assignments (E-value above 1e-6), missing CDR3, stop codons, out-of-frame junctions, or ambiguous translated residues. V3J clonotypes were defined as sequences sharing the same inferred V gene, J gene, and CDR3 amino acid sequence. Percentage overlap between repertoires was computed as shared unique clonotypes divided by the size of the smaller repertoire. Repertoire richness was assessed with RTK rarefaction, the Chao1 estimator, and Recon v2.1 estimates of unobserved clonotypes. For all TCRbeta clonotypes obtained by the gDNA method from a few donors, generation probabilities were computed with OLGA. The table comes from immuneACCESS by way of TCRdb, which keeps in-frame sequences with V and J called. Part of the clones is missing from these tables; in studies checked, under half for an unresolved V gene and the rest for unknown reasons. V and J calls and clone size are given by that table; D and trimming were obtained from the DNA. In this sample the table shows about 95,000 clones, under 70% of which occur a single time. Jointly, the top ten make up roughly 40% of the sample.

The donors were healthy, HIV-negative adults with no recently reported acute infections or vaccinations. Every donor was a Caucasian adult living in Nashville, Tennessee, USA. CD8 memory samples combined magnetically selected CD45RO+ cells with CCR7-negative CD45RA+ effector memory (TemRA) cells. After blood collection by leukapheresis, PBMCs were isolated using Ficoll-Histopaque density gradient centrifugation and then cryopreserved in the vapor phase of liquid nitrogen. Purity and quantity of every magnetically sorted T cell population were checked by analytical flow cytometry. Genomic DNA was isolated from each sorted fraction and quantified by UV absorbance on a Nanodrop 2000c. The sequence was obtained from a man aged 25 to 40 in good health. The specimen sequenced was memory CD8+ T cells sorted from blood. The sample's cell subset or site label is to be understood as: CD45RO+ cells pooled with CCR7-negative TemRA cells.

The CDR3 region reads CASSPGLAEKYF. The nucleotide sequence reads as follows: TGTGCCAGTAGTCCCGGACTAGCCGAAAAGTACTTC. In this chain, TRBV19 is recombined with TRBJ2-7, with 8 junctional bases fitting TRBD2. The germline V gene (reference sequence) yields LNHDA for CDR1 and SQIVND for CDR2. The CDR3 starts with the cysteine, ends with the phenylalanine, and has 12 residues. Only the CDR3 part of the read is kept: 36 bases, read in frame from the first base. V is pruned by 5 bases and J by 11 bases, leaving 8 bases of the junction without a gene match.